Listed below are T cell receptor beta chains from one sample, sequenced in a study of CD8 T cells in ankylosing spondylitis. TCRdb redid the calling of the 5' RACE reads with MiXCR, one entry per CDR3 protein. This sample has fewer than 550,000 distinct CDR3 sequences; about 5.7% occur once, and the top ten carry around 3.6%. The sequenced sample was blood, either unsorted or a sorted T cell fraction (not recorded which). The receptors come from a male donor with ankylosing spondylitis. Each CDR3 is given with its conserved first and last residue. The D gene is left open where the match is weak. Expanded clones are given a class, and other clones once, few, many or no size at all.

j_call v_call clone_size d_call cdr3_nt cdr3_aa
TRBJ1-4 TRBV4-1 many - TGCGCCAGCAGCCAACTTCCTTTTAGCCTTGCAACTAATGAAAAACTGTTTTTT CASSQLPFSLATNEKLFF
TRBJ2-6 TRBV30 few - TGTGCCTGGAGTACGGGAACGTCTGGGGCCAACGTCCTGACTTTC CAWSTGTSGANVLTF
TRBJ1-2 TRBV20-1 many - TGCAGTGCTAGAGATATTAATTTTCAGGGGAATGGCTACACCTTC CSARDINFQGNGYTF
TRBJ2-7 TRBV28 - - TGTGCCAGCAGTTTTGAGGTAAACGAGCAGTACTTC CASSFEVNEQYF
TRBJ1-3 TRBV5-1 many - TGCGCCAGCAGCTTGGATGCGGCGAGCTCTGGAAACACCATATATTTT CASSLDAASSGNTIYF
TRBJ1-5 TRBV25-1 - - TGTGCCAGCAGTCGGGGGGGGCTAGGAAATCAGCCCCAGCATTTT CASSRGGLGNQPQHF
TRBJ1-3 TRBV7-9 many - TGTGCCAGCAGCTTAGGTCTATCTGGAAACACCATATATTTT CASSLGLSGNTIYF
TRBJ2-7 TRBV12-3/TRBV12-4 - - TGTGCCAGCAGTTTCGAAACAGGACCCAGGGTCGGATCAAAAGAGCAGTACTTC CASSFETGPRVGSKEQYF
TRBJ1-3 TRBV5-1 many - TGCGCCAGCAGCTCCCGGCCGGAAGGTGGAAACACCATATATTTT CASSSRPEGGNTIYF
TRBJ2-1 TRBV5-1 many TRBD2 TGCGCCAGCAGCCCGCCTGAGCGGGGGGTAAGAAATGAGCAGTTCTTC CASSPPERGVRNEQFF
TRBJ1-4 TRBV20-1 many - TGCAGTGCTACCGGGCCTTCCTTGATGGAAAAACTGTTTTTT CSATGPSLMEKLFF
TRBJ1-5 TRBV12-3/TRBV12-4 many - TGTGCCAGCAACCGTGCCAATAGCAATCAGCCCCAGCATTTT CASNRANSNQPQHF
TRBJ2-1 TRBV11-2 many - TGTGCCAGCAGCTTAGATCTAGTCCATGAGCAGTTCTTC CASSLDLVHEQFF
TRBJ1-4 TRBV7-8 many TRBD1 TGTGCCAGCAGCTTACCGACAGGGGCGACTGAAAAACTGTTTTTT CASSLPTGATEKLFF
TRBJ2-2 TRBV30 few - TGTGCCTGGAGTCCGGCGAACACCGGGGAGCTGTTTTTT CAWSPANTGELFF
TRBJ2-3 TRBV9 many TRBD2 TGTGCCAGCAGCATCAGCACGGGACTAGCCGCAGATACGCAGTATTTT CASSISTGLAADTQYF
TRBJ1-1 TRBV5-1 many - TGCGCCAGCAGCTTGAACGCTATGAACACTGAAGCTTTCTTT CASSLNAMNTEAFF
TRBJ2-5 TRBV7-2 many - TGTGCCAGCAGCCCTCTACAAGAGACCCAGTACTTC CASSPLQETQYF
TRBJ1-4 TRBV4-3 few - TGCGCCAGCAGCCCTAGGGCCCTTGGGGAAAAACTGTTTTTT CASSPRALGEKLFF
TRBJ1-2 TRBV3-1 few - TGTGCCAGCAGCCAGGGCAGCGGCTACACCTTC CASSQGSGYTF
TRBJ1-3 TRBV5-1 many - TGCGCCAGCAGCGCGGGGCTCAGGGACTCTGGAAACACCATATATTTT CASSAGLRDSGNTIYF
TRBJ1-5 TRBV5-5 few - TGTGCCAGCAGCCGAGGGCGGAATCAGCCCCAGCATTTT CASSRGRNQPQHF
TRBJ2-1 TRBV5-1 many TRBD2 TGCGCCAGCAGCGGCGGGACTAGCATGGAGGATGAGCAGTTCTTC CASSGGTSMEDEQFF
TRBJ1-1 TRBV5-1 many TRBD1 TGCGCCAGCAGCTACCCGGACAGGGCAAACACTGAAGCTTTCTTT CASSYPDRANTEAFF
TRBJ2-1 TRBV12-3/TRBV12-4 many TRBD1 TGTGCCAGCAGCCGCCGGGACAGGGGGTCCTACAATGAGCAGTTCTTC CASSRRDRGSYNEQFF
TRBJ1-1 TRBV6-5 many - TGTGCCAGCAGTTATTTCCAGGGAACTGAAGCTTTCTTT CASSYFQGTEAFF
TRBJ1-1 TRBV29-1 many - TGCAGCGTTCTACAGCAGAACACTGAAGCTTTCTTT CSVLQQNTEAFF
TRBJ1-1 TRBV10-3 many - TGTGCCATCAGGCCGGGACAACTGAACACTGAAGCTTTCTTT CAIRPGQLNTEAFF
TRBJ2-3 TRBV11-2 many TRBD2 TGTGCCAGCAGCTTACGGACTAGCGGGAGTCCCACAGATACGCAGTATTTT CASSLRTSGSPTDTQYF
TRBJ2-1 TRBV5-1 - TRBD2 TGCGCCAGCAGCTCCTCCTGGACTAGCGGGAGTCGAAATGAGCAGTTCTTC CASSSSWTSGSRNEQFF
TRBJ2-7 TRBV5-5 many - TGTGCCAGCAGCTTGGGGACAGCGACCAACTCCTACGAGCAGTACTTC CASSLGTATNSYEQYF
TRBJ2-1 TRBV18 many TRBD2 TGTGCCAGCTCACCAGGTTCGAGCGGGGAACTCAATGAGCAGTTCTTC CASSPGSSGELNEQFF
TRBJ2-3 TRBV4-3 - - TGCGCCAGCAGCCGCTTAGGGGTGCGGGGACGATCCAGCACAGATACGCAGTATTTT CASSRLGVRGRSSTDTQYF
TRBJ1-2 TRBV25-1 many - TGTGCCAGCAGTGAAGCATCACGAGACAACTATGGCTACACCTTC CASSEASRDNYGYTF
TRBJ1-2 TRBV7-3 many TRBD1 TGTGCCAGCAGCCCAGGGGTAGGGGGCGGCGGCTACACCTTC CASSPGVGGGGYTF
TRBJ1-5 TRBV27 many TRBD1 TGTGCCAGCAGTCTAAACAGGGGCGGTCAGCCCCAGCATTTT CASSLNRGGQPQHF
TRBJ2-5 TRBV29-1 many TRBD2 TGCAGCGCCCGGACTAGCGGGACGGAGACCCAGTACTTC CSARTSGTETQYF
TRBJ2-7 TRBV5-1 - - TGCGCCAGCAGCTTGGCCTCTAGCGACGAGCAGTACTTC CASSLASSDEQYF
TRBJ2-7 TRBV6-2/TRBV6-3 many - TGTGCCAGCAGCCGGCAGATCTCCTACGAGCAGTACTTC CASSRQISYEQYF
TRBJ2-5 TRBV7-7 many TRBD1 TGTGCTAGCAGCTTAGTAGCAGGGGGCTCGGAGACCCAGTACTTC CASSLVAGGSETQYF
TRBJ2-7 TRBV7-2 many - TGTGCCAGCAGCCGTACAGGAGGCGAGCAGTACTTC CASSRTGGEQYF
TRBJ2-2 TRBV20-1 many - TGCAGTGCTAGAGACCCCACAGGGCCCGGGGAGCTGTTTTTT CSARDPTGPGELFF
TRBJ2-5 TRBV7-9 many - TGTGCCAGCAGCTTACACCGACGGGAGACCCAGTACTTC CASSLHRRETQYF
TRBJ2-7 TRBV20-1 many - TGCAGTGCTAGAGATCCCGCTAGGGGGGATTACGAGCAGTACTTC CSARDPARGDYEQYF
TRBJ2-2 TRBV18 - - TGTGCCAGCTCACCATCCAGGGGGAACACCGGGGAGCTGTTTTTT CASSPSRGNTGELFF
TRBJ2-2 TRBV7-9 many - TGTGCCAGCGGGTCTTACGGCACCGGGGAGCTGTTTTTT CASGSYGTGELFF
TRBJ2-1 TRBV28 many TRBD2 TGTGCCAGTATAACTAGCGGATCTTACAATGAGCAGTTCTTC CASITSGSYNEQFF
TRBJ2-6 TRBV9 many - TGTGCCAGCAGCGCTGTTCCCGGGGCCAACGTCCTGACTTTC CASSAVPGANVLTF
TRBJ2-1 TRBV20-1 few - TGCAGTGCTAGACCCCCCCGCCCGACTAGTCGAATCTTC CSARPPRPTSRIF
TRBJ2-2 TRBV5-1 few TRBD1 TGCGCCAGCAGCAGGGGACAGGGAAGCGGGGAGCTGTTTTTT CASSRGQGSGELFF
TRBJ1-1 TRBV6-5 many - TGTGCCAGCAGTTACCTAGGGTGGGGGAACACTGAAGCTTTCTTT CASSYLGWGNTEAFF
TRBJ1-6 TRBV4-3 few TRBD1 TGCGCCAGCAGCCAAGAGGTCGGGACAGATTATAATTCACCCCTCCACTTT CASSQEVGTDYNSPLHF
TRBJ2-7 TRBV28 many TRBD1 TGTGCCAGCAGTTACCCGGGACAGGGCACCTACGAGCAGTACTTC CASSYPGQGTYEQYF
TRBJ2-5 TRBV5-5 few - TGTGCCAGCAGCTTGAAGGTCTGGCCACCCCAAGAGACCCAGTACTTC CASSLKVWPPQETQYF
TRBJ2-7 TRBV4-3 many TRBD1 TGCGCCAGCAGCCAAGATCCCACAGGGGGCTCCTACGAGCAGTACTTC CASSQDPTGGSYEQYF
TRBJ1-2 TRBV7-9 many - TGTGCCAGCAGCTTAGCGGACAGAACCTATGGCTACACCTTC CASSLADRTYGYTF
TRBJ2-1 TRBV25-1 few TRBD2 TGTGCCAGCAGTGGGGGGGTCCTAGCGGGCTCCTACAATGAGCAGTTCTTC CASSGGVLAGSYNEQFF
TRBJ1-1 TRBV7-9 many - TGTGCCAGCAGCCGCGACCCTGAAGCTTTCTTT CASSRDPEAFF
TRBJ2-3 TRBV12-5 - - TGTGCTAGTGGTAGCGACGTCCCTAGCACAGATACGCAGTATTTT CASGSDVPSTDTQYF